Shown below are 29 T cell receptor beta chains from a single sample sequenced in a study of blood T cell repertoires in COVID-19. Repertoires were generated with immunoSEQ multiplex PCR, while TCRdb's copy carries only in-frame clones and drops some. This sample yields 200,000 or so clones, of which around four fifths are seen a single time; 5.2% belongs to the top ten. What was sequenced was peripheral blood. These receptor sequences come from a woman in her 30s with acute or convalescent COVID-19.

The chain employs TRBV3-1 (or the pseudogene TRBV3-2) and TRBJ1-3, with 10 bases lining up with TRBD1. The junction had 9 bases not matched to a gene; V was cut back by 3 bases and J by 4 bases. Germline values: CDR1 LGHDT, CDR2 YNNKEL (reference sequence). The CDR3 is 17 amino acids. The CDR3 loop reads CASSQPGQGSYGNTIYF. The DNA of the CDR3 is TGTGCCAGCAGCCAGCCGGGACAGGGGTCTTACGGAAACACCATATATTTT.

V and J are TRBV5-1 and TRBJ1-2; no clear D. The CDR3 runs to 12 residues. The germline V gene encodes CDR1 SGHRS and CDR2 YFSETQ. V lost 5 bases and J 2 bases, leaving 7 bases between the germline ends. CDR3 nucleotides: TGCGCCAGCAGGGAGGCCAACTATGGCTACACCTTC. It translates to CASREANYGYTF.

The chain carries TRBV5-1 and TRBJ2-2; 8 bases are a match to TRBD2. J lost 5 bases, V lost 4 bases, and 7 bases had no gene match. The germline V gene encodes CDR1 SGHRS and CDR2 YFSETQ. The CDR3 is made up of 15 amino acids. In DNA, the CDR3 is TGCGCCAGCAGCCCTCCGGGCGGGAGGACCGGGGAGCTGTTTTTT. This translates into CASSPPGGRTGELFF.

This clone came up many times. V and J are TRBV3-1 (or the pseudogene TRBV3-2) and TRBJ2-5; 12 nucleotides align to TRBD2. CDR1 is LGHDT and CDR2 is YNNKEL in the germline V gene (reference sequence). The CDR3 sequence is 15 residues long. Trimming at V came to 5 bases and at J to 6 bases, leaving 7 bases not matched to a gene. In DNA form, the CDR3 reads TGTGCCAGCAGCTTGACTAGCGGGGGTTCGAAGACCCAGTACTTC. This gives the protein CASSLTSGGSKTQYF.

DNA for the CDR3: TGTGCCTGGAAGCCAGGGAGGGGAAACACCATATATTTT. Protein sequence: CAWKPGRGNTIYF. The chain carries TRBV30 and TRBJ1-3; the D gene is possibly TRBD1 (5 bases). From germline, CDR1 is GTSNPN and CDR2 SVGIG (reference sequence). CDR3 size: 13 residues. The V end was cut by 4 bases, the J end by 4 bases, with 11 bases between. The full variable domain, with the rest looked up from reference TRBV30 and TRBJ1-3, is SQTIHQWPATLVQPVGSPLSLECTVEGTSNPNLYWYRQAAGRGLQLLFYSVGIGQISSEVPQNLSASRPQDRQFILSSKKLLLSDSGFYLCAWKPGRGNTIYFGEGSWLTVV.

V and J are TRBV19 and TRBJ1-1; D is unresolved. The CDR3 spans 12 residues. From germline, CDR1 is LNHDA and CDR2 SQIVND (reference sequence). The germline V and J ends were trimmed by 1 base and 11 bases, with 11 bases remaining between them. The CDR3 is CASSIVGRLAFF. The CDR3 DNA follows: TGTGCCAGTAGTATAGTTGGAAGACTCGCTTTCTTT.

The gene calls are TRBV25-1 and TRBJ1-1; no reliable D call. This CDR3 comprises 14 residues. Trimming pared 1 base from V and 6 bases from J, leaving 12 bases between. Per the germline V gene, CDR1 is MGHDK and CDR2 is SYGVNS. CDR3 region: CASSELSGSPEAFF. For the CDR3, the DNA is TGTGCCAGCAGTGAATTATCGGGGTCCCCTGAAGCTTTCTTT.

The chain recombines TRBV2 with TRBJ2-5, with no clear D. Germline loops: CDR1 SNHLY, CDR2 FYNNEI. CDR3 length: 13 residues. Trimming removed 6 bases from V and 5 bases from J, with 13 bases in between. CDR3 DNA: TGTGCCAGCAGGTCGCTAGGCACTGAGACCCAGTACTTC. Protein product: CASRSLGTETQYF.

V usage is TRBV7-8 and J usage is TRBJ1-3; the match to TRBD1 covers 7 bases. CDR3 size: 17 residues. J was trimmed by 0 bases and V by 5 bases; bases with no gene match: 10. Per the germline V gene, CDR1 is SGHVS and CDR2 is FQNEAQ. Here the CDR3 DNA reads TGTGCCAGCAGCGCGTCGACAGGGCTCCTCTCTGGAAACACCATATATTTT. This codes for CASSASTGLLSGNTIYF.

The chain has TRBV29-1 and TRBJ2-1, with TRBD2 matching 10 bases. The CDR3 is 16 amino acids. Germline values: CDR1 SQVTM, CDR2 ANQGSEA. With 5 bases clipped from V and 6 bases from J, the junction kept 13 bases outside the gene matches. CDR3 residues: CSVSNRGLAERNEQFF. DNA for the CDR3: TGCAGCGTTTCCAACCGCGGACTAGCGGAGCGCAATGAGCAGTTCTTC.

The genes are TRBV5-5 and TRBJ2-7; 10 nucleotides agree with TRBD1. CDR3 size: 15 residues. CDR1 and CDR2 from the germline V gene are SGHKS and YYEKEE (reference sequence). After removal of 2 bases from V and 3 bases from J, the junction contained 5 bases not matched to a gene. CDR3 residues: CASSFRTGGVYEQYF. The CDR3 DNA reads as TGTGCCAGCAGCTTTCGGACAGGGGGTGTCTACGAGCAGTACTTC.

The chain combines TRBV27 with TRBJ2-1; TRBD2 agrees at 8 bases. The V and J ends lost 5 bases and 2 bases, in that order; junction bases with no gene match: 2. The CDR3 has 14 amino acids. Looked up from germline, CDR1 is MNHEY and CDR2 is SMNVEV (reference sequence). The CDR3 DNA reads as TGTGCCAGCAGTCCGGGAGGGACCTACAATGAGCAGTTCTTC. Its protein product is CASSPGGTYNEQFF.

The chain links TRBV11-3 to TRBJ2-3, with 12 bases matching TRBD2. The CDR3 spans 15 residues. CDR1 is SGHNT, CDR2 YENEEA, per germline. V was pared by 5 bases and J by 6 bases, with 6 bases of the junction left unmatched. The CDR3 DNA follows: TGTGCCAGCAGCCCTAGCGGGGGGGCGGGGGATACGCAGTATTTT. Encoded protein: CASSPSGGAGDTQYF.

The V call is TRBV28, the J call TRBJ2-6, with 10 bases lining up with TRBD1. The ends lost 6 bases at V and 2 bases at J; junction bases unmatched: 1. Germline V gene sequence: CDR1 MDHEN, CDR2 SYDVKM. The CDR3 extends over 15 amino acids. The CDR3 DNA reads as TGTGCCAGCAGGACAGGGGGCGCTGGGGCCAACGTCCTGACTTTC. Translated, it gives CASRTGGAGANVLTF.

The V and J genes are TRBV30 and TRBJ1-6; TRBD1 is a possible D gene (6 bases). This CDR3 has 14 amino acids. CDR1 and CDR2 from the germline V gene are GTSNPN and SVGIG (reference sequence). V was pared by 0 bases and J by 8 bases, with 11 bases between. The DNA for the CDR3 is TGTGCCTGGAGTGTACCTACAGGGCATTCACCCCTCCACTTT. Translated: CAWSVPTGHSPLHF.

The rearrangement joins TRBV5-1 to TRBJ1-4, with TRBD1 matching over 7 bases. The trim removed 1 base at V and 5 bases at J, leaving 5 bases unmatched. CDR3 length: 15 residues. Germline V gives CDR1 SGHRS, CDR2 YFSETQ. The CDR3 nucleotides are TGCGCCAGCAGCTTGATGACAGGGTCGAATGAAAAACTGTTTTTT. Amino acids: CASSLMTGSNEKLFF.

This clone was counted a single time. The chain is built from TRBV7-5 and TRBJ2-7; TRBD2, the D gene given by the table, was not confirmed from the DNA. TRBV7-5 is termed a pseudogene. This CDR3 comprises 15 residues. CDR3 sequence: CVRSLQRGPPYEQYF. The CDR3 DNA reads TGTGTCAGAAGCTTACAGCGGGGACCCCCCTACGAGCAGTACTTC.

This clone was detected only a few times. The chain couples TRBV10-1 to TRBJ2-7, with D perhaps matching TRBD2 (7 bases). CDR1 is WNHNN, CDR2 SYGVQD, per germline (reference sequence). This CDR3 comprises 16 residues. Trimming left V 0 bases short and J 5 bases short, with 17 bases between. The CDR3 protein is CASSESNAGAENEQYF. The CDR3 DNA follows: TGCGCCAGCAGTGAGTCGAACGCGGGGGCGGAAAACGAGCAGTACTTC.

V and J are TRBV28 and TRBJ1-5; 7 bases line up with TRBD1. CDR1 is MDHEN and CDR2 is SYDVKM in the germline V gene. J gave up 3 bases and V 4 bases, and 3 bases lay outside the gene matches. CDR3 length: 14 amino acids. The CDR3 DNA reads as TGTGCCAGCAGTTACGACAGGGTCAATCAGCCCCAGCATTTT. It codes for CASSYDRVNQPQHF. Filled out from reference TRBV28 and TRBJ1-5, the complete variable domain reads DVKVTQSSRYLVKRTGEKVFLECVQDMDHENMFWYRQDPGLGLRLIYFSYDVKMKEKGDIPEGYSVSREKKERFSLILESASTNQTSMYLCASSYDRVNQPQHFGDGTRLSIL.

The chain carries TRBV3-1 (or the pseudogene TRBV3-2) and TRBJ2-7; D gene ambiguous. Germline V gene sequence: CDR1 LGHDT, CDR2 YNNKEL (reference sequence). CDR3 size: 13 residues. V lost 1 base to trimming and J lost 7 bases, with 11 bases between them. In DNA, the CDR3 is TGTGCCAGCAGCCAAGTTGGGCGCGCAGAGCAGTACTTC. This encodes CASSQVGRAEQYF.

The chain uses TRBV11-2 and TRBJ1-1, with 7 nucleotides matching TRBD1. This CDR3 has 14 residues. Germline-derived CDR1 and CDR2 are SGHAT and FQNNGV. J lost 3 bases, V lost 4 bases, and 5 bases had no gene match. CDR3 region: CASSSTGRYTEAFF. The CDR3 DNA follows: TGTGCCAGCAGCTCGACAGGGCGGTACACTGAAGCTTTCTTT.

V and J are TRBV25-1 and TRBJ2-2; 10 positions agree with TRBD1. From germline, CDR1 is MGHDK and CDR2 SYGVNS. This CDR3 contains 17 residues. V was clipped by 4 bases and J by 3 bases; unmatched bases: 8. CDR3 residues: CASSVLPGTGDTGELFF. CDR3 sequence (DNA): TGTGCCAGCAGTGTCCTACCCGGGACAGGGGACACCGGGGAGCTGTTTTTT.

Regarding this clone: At one end the junction does not follow the germline gene, possibly because of a read error. The chain uses TRBV11-2 and TRBJ2-1, with D uncertain. CDR3 length: 11 amino acids. CDR1 and CDR2 (germline): SGHAT, FQNNGV. DNA for the CDR3: TGTGCCAGCTGCTTGAGTTATGAGCAGTTCTTC. It is translated as CASCLSYEQFF.

The V and J genes are TRBV15 and TRBJ1-2; D is unresolved. V lost 0 bases, J lost 5 bases, and 28 bases lay in between. The CDR3 sequence is 20 residues long. Germline loops: CDR1 LNHNV, CDR2 YYDKDF (reference sequence). CDR3 sequence reads: CATSRDGQVSSFGRKYGYTF. As DNA, the CDR3 is TGTGCCACCAGCAGAGATGGTCAGGTCTCATCATTCGGTCGAAAATATGGCTACACCTTC.

The gene calls are TRBV9 and TRBJ2-1; the match to TRBD1 covers 7 bases. With 3 bases clipped from V and 7 bases from J, the junction kept 10 bases outside the gene matches. There are 15 residues in the CDR3. Germline-derived CDR1 and CDR2 are SGDLS and YYNGEE. Here the CDR3 reads CASSAHFTGVNEQFF. The CDR3 DNA reads TGTGCCAGCAGCGCGCATTTTACAGGGGTGAATGAGCAGTTCTTC.

The chain uses TRBV6-5 and TRBJ2-7, with 9 bases lining up with TRBD2. After removal of 4 bases from V and 6 bases from J, the junction contained 7 bases not matched to a gene. Germline V CDR1 and CDR2: MNHEY, SVGAGI. CDR3 length: 14 amino acids. CDR3 nucleotides: TGTGCCAGCAGTTGGCGGGAGGGCCCCCTCGAGCAGTACTTC. Translated, it gives CASSWREGPLEQYF.

The genes are TRBV5-8 and TRBJ1-5, with 10 positions matching TRBD1. The germline gives CDR1 SGHTS, CDR2 YDEGEE. The J segment lost 1 base and the V segment lost 4 bases, leaving 2 bases of the junction unmatched. The CDR3 spans 15 residues. CDR3 in amino acids: CASSKGQGSNQPQHF. The CDR3 DNA reads as TGTGCCAGCAGCAAGGGACAGGGGAGCAATCAGCCCCAGCATTTT.

This sequence joins TRBV6-5 and TRBJ1-2, with 8 bases fitting TRBD1. CDR3 length equals 14 residues. V gave up 7 bases and J gave up 5 bases; unmatched junction bases: 9. Germline CDR1 MNHEY, CDR2 SVGAGI. CDR3 amino acids: CASTYTDRGYGYTF. The DNA for the CDR3 is TGTGCCAGCACGTACACAGACAGGGGTTATGGCTACACCTTC.

This chain joins TRBV10-1 and TRBJ2-1; 12 bases match TRBD2. Trimming removed 3 bases from V and 3 bases from J; junction bases left unmatched: 9. CDR1 and CDR2 (germline): WNHNN, SYGVQD (reference sequence). The CDR3 runs to 18 residues. CDR3: CASSDFSRLAGDYNEQFF. CDR3 bases: TGCGCCAGCAGTGACTTTTCCAGACTAGCGGGGGACTACAATGAGCAGTTCTTC.